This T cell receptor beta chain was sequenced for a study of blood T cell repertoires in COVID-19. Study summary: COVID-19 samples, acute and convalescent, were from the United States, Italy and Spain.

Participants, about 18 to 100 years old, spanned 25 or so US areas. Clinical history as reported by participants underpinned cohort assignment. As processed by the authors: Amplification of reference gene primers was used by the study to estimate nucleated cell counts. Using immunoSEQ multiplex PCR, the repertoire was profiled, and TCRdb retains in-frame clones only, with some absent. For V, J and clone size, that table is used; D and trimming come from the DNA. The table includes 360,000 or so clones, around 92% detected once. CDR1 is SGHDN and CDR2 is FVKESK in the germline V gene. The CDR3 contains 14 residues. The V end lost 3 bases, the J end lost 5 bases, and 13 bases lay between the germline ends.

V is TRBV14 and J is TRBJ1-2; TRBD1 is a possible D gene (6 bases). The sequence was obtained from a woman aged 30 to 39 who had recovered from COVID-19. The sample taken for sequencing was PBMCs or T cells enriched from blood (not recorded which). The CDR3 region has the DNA TGTGCCAGCAGCCATCGGGGGCGGGGGTATGGCTACACCTTC. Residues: CASSHRGRGYGYTF.